This T cell receptor beta chain was sequenced in a study of cytomegalovirus exposure and HLA in healthy donors. On the study more broadly: Prior work identified some 120 million unique TCR beta sequences in approximately 180 million T cells. Findings of the study overall: Several top significant clusters appeared, in a later analysis, to be linked to common viral pathogens.

A note on this clone: Its matching antigen is unknown.

The CDR3 spans 15 residues. The V end lost 4 bases, the J end lost 5 bases, and 15 bases lay between the germline ends. The germline CDR1 and CDR2 sequences are SGHRS and YFSETQ. PCR used 60 Vbeta primers and 13 Jbeta primers. Produced via immunoSEQ multiplex PCR; TCRdb's table is partial and in-frame only. The repertoire has 160,000 or so clones, more than 60% of them found once; the top ten carry 3.5% to 5%. Sequencing was carried out using PBMCs. The receptor comes from a man aged 35 to 55 in good health and CMV-seronegative. The J gene is TRBJ1-4, the V gene TRBV5-1; D not resolved. The CDR3 sequence: CASSMAGSKNEKLFF. CDR3 sequence (DNA): TGCGCCAGCAGCATGGCCGGGTCGAAAAATGAAAAACTGTTTTTT.